This T cell receptor (beta chain) was observed in a study of cytomegalovirus exposure and HLA in healthy donors. Use of 60 Vbeta and 13 Jbeta primers characterized the PCR. The assay was immunoSEQ multiplex PCR, and TCRdb's table has in-frame clones only and misses some. Of approximately 150,000 clones listed, roughly 80% are singletons. The CDR3 is 16 amino acids. The ends were cut back, 0 bases at V and 4 bases at J, with 14 bases in the middle. The germline V gene has CDR1 MNHEY and CDR2 SMNVEV (reference sequence). Donors in the study were healthy people who gave bone marrow. The TCR comes from a man aged 18 to 30 in good health and CMV-seropositive. Sample: PBMCs. The chain is built from TRBV27 and TRBJ2-3; D not resolved. CDR3 DNA: TGTGCCAGCAGTTTATCTAGGCCACACGGGTCAGATACGCAGTATTTT. It is translated as CASSLSRPHGSDTQYF.